This T cell receptor (beta chain) was captured by sequencing in a study of control samples from healthy donors and cancer patients (dated by TCRdb to the early 2020s). Concerning this clone: The antigen it binds to is not known. Nothing much larger sits one base from this clone, and base qualities are not available.

The library relied on the immunoSEQ multiplex PCR assay. The immuneACCESS repertoire file appears here via TCRdb, limited to in-frame rearrangements. These files lack a portion of the clones; in checked studies, under half of the deficit traces to unresolved V genes, and the cause of the others is not known. The sample has a few hundred thousand clones on record, 80% to 95% of them singletons. Jointly, the top ten make up around 6.8% of the sample. For CDR1 and CDR2, the germline V gene lists MRHNA and SNTAGT. Cut back by 4 bases and 0 bases, the V and J ends lie 13 bases apart. Taken from cysteine to phenylalanine, the CDR3 has 15 residues. Solely the CDR3 DNA is kept, with 45 bases framed from the first base.

The sample taken for sequencing was PBMCs. The source is a middle-aged man with head and neck cancer. The chain was built from TRBV6-4 and TRBJ2-7; the D gene identity is not certain. CDR3 region: CASSAQTGPSYEQYF. The nucleotide sequence is TGTGCCAGCAGTGCCCAGACTGGGCCCTCCTACGAGCAGTACTTC.